This record looks at one T cell receptor (beta chain) sequence and its context. No antigen is known for it. The data were obtained in a study of cytomegalovirus exposure and HLA in healthy donors. The CDR3 totals 20 residues. Germline V gene lookup returns CDR1 LNHNV and CDR2 YYDKDF (reference sequence). The trim removed 0 bases at V and 3 bases at J, leaving 16 bases unmatched. It was with 60 Vbeta and 13 Jbeta primers that the PCR ran. The repertoire was sequenced with immunoSEQ multiplex PCR; TCRdb's copy has only in-frame clones and lacks some. Of around 160,000 clones listed, around four fifths are singletons. Points from the study as a whole: In a later analysis, TCR association rates varied by HLA locus: DRB1 most, HLA-C fewest. For TCR beta chains, V- and J-gene trimming was later linked to a missense DCLRE1C variant. It was 160 or so TCR beta chains that were listed as cytomegalovirus-associated.

This TCR derives from a male donor in good health and CMV-seropositive. V and J are TRBV15 and TRBJ2-4; 8 nucleotides agree with TRBD1. Sequencing was performed on PBMCs. The CDR3 DNA reads TGTGCCACCAGCAGAGAAGAGGGACAGGAGAGTTGGTTAGGCAAAAACATTCAGTACTTC. Translating gives CATSREEGQESWLGKNIQYF.